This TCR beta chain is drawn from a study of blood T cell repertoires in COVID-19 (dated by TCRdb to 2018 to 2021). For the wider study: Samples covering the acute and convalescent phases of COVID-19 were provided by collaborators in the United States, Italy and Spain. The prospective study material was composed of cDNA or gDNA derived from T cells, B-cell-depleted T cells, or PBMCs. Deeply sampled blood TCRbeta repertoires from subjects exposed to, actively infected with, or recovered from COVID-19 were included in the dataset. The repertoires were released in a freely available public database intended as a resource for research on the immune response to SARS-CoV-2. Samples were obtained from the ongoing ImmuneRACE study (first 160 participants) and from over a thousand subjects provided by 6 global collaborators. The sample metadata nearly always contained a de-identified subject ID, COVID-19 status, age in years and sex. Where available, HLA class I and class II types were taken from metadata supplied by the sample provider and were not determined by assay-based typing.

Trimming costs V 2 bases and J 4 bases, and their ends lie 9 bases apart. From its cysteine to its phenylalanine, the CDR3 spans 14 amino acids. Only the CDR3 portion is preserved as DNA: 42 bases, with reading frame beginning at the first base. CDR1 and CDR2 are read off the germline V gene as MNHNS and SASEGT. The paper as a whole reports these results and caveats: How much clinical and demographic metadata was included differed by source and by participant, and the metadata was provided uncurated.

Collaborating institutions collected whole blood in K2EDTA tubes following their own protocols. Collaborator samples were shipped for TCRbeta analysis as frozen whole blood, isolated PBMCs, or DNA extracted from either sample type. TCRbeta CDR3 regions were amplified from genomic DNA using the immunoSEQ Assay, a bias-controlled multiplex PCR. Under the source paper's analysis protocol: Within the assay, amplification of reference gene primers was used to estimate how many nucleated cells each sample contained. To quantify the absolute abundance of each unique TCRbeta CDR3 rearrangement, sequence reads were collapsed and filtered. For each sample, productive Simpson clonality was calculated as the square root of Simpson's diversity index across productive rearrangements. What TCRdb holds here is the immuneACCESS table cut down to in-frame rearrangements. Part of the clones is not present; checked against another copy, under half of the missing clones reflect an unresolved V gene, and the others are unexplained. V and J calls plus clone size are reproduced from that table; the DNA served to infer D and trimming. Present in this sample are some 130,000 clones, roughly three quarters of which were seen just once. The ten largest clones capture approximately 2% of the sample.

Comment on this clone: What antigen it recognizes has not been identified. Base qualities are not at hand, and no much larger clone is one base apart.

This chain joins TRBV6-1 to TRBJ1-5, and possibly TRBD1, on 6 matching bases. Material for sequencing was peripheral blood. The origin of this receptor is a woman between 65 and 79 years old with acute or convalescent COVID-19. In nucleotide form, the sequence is TGTGCCAGCAGTGAATGGGGGCCTAATCAGCCCCAGCATTTT. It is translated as CASSEWGPNQPQHF.